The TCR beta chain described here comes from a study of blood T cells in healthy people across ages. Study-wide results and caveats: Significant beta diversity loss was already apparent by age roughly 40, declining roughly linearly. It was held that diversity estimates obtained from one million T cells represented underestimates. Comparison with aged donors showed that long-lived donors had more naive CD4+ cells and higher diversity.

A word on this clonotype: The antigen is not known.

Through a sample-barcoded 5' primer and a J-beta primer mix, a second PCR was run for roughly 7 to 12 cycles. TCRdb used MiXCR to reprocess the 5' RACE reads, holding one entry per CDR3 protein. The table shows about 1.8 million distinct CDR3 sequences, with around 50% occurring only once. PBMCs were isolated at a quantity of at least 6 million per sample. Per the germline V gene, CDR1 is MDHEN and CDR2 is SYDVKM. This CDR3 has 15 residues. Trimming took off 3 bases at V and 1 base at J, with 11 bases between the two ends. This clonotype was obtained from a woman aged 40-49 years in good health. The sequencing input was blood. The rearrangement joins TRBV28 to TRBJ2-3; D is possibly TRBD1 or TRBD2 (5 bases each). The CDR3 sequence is CASSFPGSGTDTQYF. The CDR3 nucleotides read TGTGCCAGCAGTTTCCCAGGGAGCGGCACAGATACGCAGTATTTT.